Listed here are 24 T cell receptor beta chains from one sample, sequenced in a study of T cells in localized non-small cell lung cancer. Method: immunoSEQ multiplex PCR; TCRdb's copy keeps in-frame clones and lacks some. This sample carries some 1,600 clones, about 20% of them seen once, and the ten largest clones take 9.5% to 13%. The specimen comprised lung tumor tissue, sampled before any cancer treatment. These receptors all come from a male donor older than 55 with stage I lung adenocarcinoma.

V is TRBV19 and J is TRBJ1-1; D remains ambiguous. V shed 3 bases and J shed 2 bases, with 13 bases lying between them. CDR1 is LNHDA, CDR2 SQIVND, per germline (reference sequence). The CDR3 length is 15 residues. CDR3 nucleotides: TGTGCCAGTAGTATTTTATCGGCAGGAAACACTGAAGCTTTCTTT. Its translation: CASSILSAGNTEAFF.

In its sample, this clone ranks as medium-sized. The chain uses TRBV7-2 and TRBJ2-7; D not certain. Per germline, CDR1 SGHTA and CDR2 FQGNSA. The CDR3 has 13 amino acids. V was shortened by 4 bases and J by 0 bases, with 7 bases between the two germline ends. CDR3 nucleotide sequence: TGTGCCAGCAGCTCTTTCCGCTCCTACGAGCAGTACTTC. Amino acid sequence: CASSSFRSYEQYF.

This clone qualifies as hyperexpanded. V and J are TRBV30 and TRBJ2-6; D gene ambiguous. From germline, CDR1 is GTSNPN and CDR2 SVGIG (reference sequence). Trimming cost V 0 bases and J 3 bases, with 12 bases left between them. CDR3 length: 16 amino acids. CDR3 DNA: TGTGCCTGGAGTGTACCGATGGGGAATGGGGCCAACGTCCTGACTTTC. Protein product: CAWSVPMGNGANVLTF. The whole variable domain, remainder taken from reference TRBV30 and TRBJ2-6, is SQTIHQWPATLVQPVGSPLSLECTVEGTSNPNLYWYRQAAGRGLQLLFYSVGIGQISSEVPQNLSASRPQDRQFILSSKKLLLSDSGFYLCAWSVPMGNGANVLTFGAGSRLTVL.

This chain connects TRBV6-8 to TRBJ2-3, with 7 bases fitting TRBD2. Germline trimming cut 10 bases from V and 0 bases from J; bases unmatched to any gene: 7. The germline V gene encodes CDR1 MNHGY and CDR2 SAAAGT. This CDR3 has 14 amino acids. CDR3 bases: TGTGCCACCCGCTGGGGGGGTAGCACAGATACGCAGTATTTT. As protein: CATRWGGSTDTQYF.

This clone is large (0.1 to 1%). The genes are TRBV6-8 and TRBJ2-2; D is uncertain. Germline CDR1 reads MNHGY; CDR2 reads SAAAGT. The CDR3 runs to 13 residues. V was pared by 5 bases and J by 7 bases, with 11 bases between. The CDR3 DNA reads as TGTGCCAGCAGTGACCTTGCGATCGGGGAGCTGTTTTTT. Translating it yields CASSDLAIGELFF.

This chain joins TRBV19 and TRBJ1-1, with D unclear. Germline CDR1 is LNHDA and CDR2 is SQIVND (reference sequence). The CDR3 is 12 residues long. Trimming took off 5 bases at V and 1 base at J, with 5 bases between the two ends. CDR3 in amino acids: CASSWANTEAFF. The CDR3 nucleotides read TGTGCCAGTAGTTGGGCGAACACTGAAGCTTTCTTT.

V and J are TRBV7-5 and TRBJ2-2; the D call TRBD2 from the table was never checked on the DNA. TRBV7-5 is a pseudogene segment. This CDR3 is built from 14 residues. The CDR3 sequence: CASTGGPNTGELFF. For the CDR3, the DNA is TGTGCCAGCACCGGGGGTCCTAACACCGGGGAGCTGTTTTTT.

This clone is labeled large. The chain recombines TRBV4-1 with TRBJ2-7, with 7 bases identical to TRBD1. V shed 4 bases and J 3 bases; nucleotides not matched to a gene: 9. From germline, CDR1 is MGHRA and CDR2 YSYEKL. This CDR3 spans 15 amino acids. The DNA for the CDR3 is TGCGCCAGCAGCCGAAGCCGGGACAGTATCTACGAGCAGTACTTC. Translation gives CASSRSRDSIYEQYF.

This clone was detected only a few times. This chain connects TRBV10-3 to TRBJ1-1; no firm D call. The germline CDR1 and CDR2 sequences are ENHRY and SYGVKD. Trimming removed 1 base at V and 1 base at J, with 13 bases between. The CDR3 is made up of 16 amino acids. For the CDR3, the DNA is TGTGCCATCAGTGAGTTGATCGGCCAGACGAACACTGAAGCTTTCTTT. This encodes CAISELIGQTNTEAFF.

This chain links TRBV9 with TRBJ2-1; D is unclear. Trimming took off 8 bases at V and 3 bases at J, with 12 bases between the two ends. Germline CDR1 is SGDLS and CDR2 is YYNGEE. The CDR3 spans 13 residues. CDR3 residues: CARTSIDYNEQFF. In DNA, the CDR3 is TGTGCCAGAACTTCAATCGACTACAATGAGCAGTTCTTC.

By sample fraction, this clone is medium-sized. V usage is TRBV9 and J usage is TRBJ2-1; 9 bases fit TRBD2. V lost 4 bases, J lost 1 base, and 9 bases stayed unmatched. Germline lookup yields CDR1 SGDLS and CDR2 YYNGEE. This CDR3 is built from 17 residues. The CDR3 here is CASSQVAGALSYNEQFF. CDR3 sequence (DNA): TGTGCCAGCAGCCAGGTAGCGGGGGCCCTTTCCTACAATGAGCAGTTCTTC.

This chain links TRBV18 with TRBJ2-7; 9 nucleotides align to TRBD1. V lost 7 bases, J lost 5 bases, and 6 bases stayed unmatched. The CDR3 has 13 amino acids. In germline, CDR1 is KGHSH, CDR2 LQKENI. CDR3 in amino acids: CASLPGQGDEQYF. The CDR3, as DNA: TGTGCCAGCTTACCGGGACAGGGCGACGAGCAGTACTTC.

This chain uses TRBV15 with TRBJ1-2, with D possibly being TRBD1 (5 bases). Trimming took 0 bases from V and 7 from J, leaving 18 bases between them. Germline lookup yields CDR1 LNHNV and CDR2 YYDKDF (reference sequence). This CDR3 has 16 residues. CDR3 sequence: CATSRDRVGALGGYTF. The CDR3 DNA reads as TGTGCCACCAGCAGAGATCGAGTCGGGGCTCTGGGTGGCTACACCTTC.

This clone was seen only a few times. V and J are TRBV6-8 and TRBJ2-3, with D uncertain. The ends were cut back, 2 bases at V and 1 base at J, with 16 bases in the middle. Germline loops: CDR1 MNHGY, CDR2 SAAAGT. There are 17 residues in the CDR3. This chain's CDR3 is CASSYLNRAPGTDTQYF. The CDR3 DNA is TGTGCCAGCAGTTACCTCAACCGGGCACCTGGCACAGATACGCAGTATTTT.

This clone was found a few times. The rearrangement joins TRBV4-1 to TRBJ1-1; no clear D. Germline V gives CDR1 MGHRA, CDR2 YSYEKL. The germline V and J ends were trimmed by 4 bases and 4 bases, with 10 bases remaining between them. CDR3 size: 13 residues. The CDR3 protein is CASSPGPGTEAFF. The CDR3 DNA reads TGCGCCAGCAGCCCCGGTCCGGGCACTGAAGCTTTCTTT.

The chain carries TRBV11-3 and TRBJ2-5; D may match TRBD1 or TRBD2 (5 bases each). The V gene's germline CDR1 is SGHNT and CDR2 YENEEA. The length of the CDR3 is 15 residues. V dropped 5 bases and J dropped 5 bases, with 18 bases sitting between them. CDR3 nucleotides: TGTGCCAGCAGCGCCCGCGGTAGGGACGTCGAGACCCAGTACTTC. Residues: CASSARGRDVETQYF.

This clone came up a few times. A read error may account for a junction end that differs from germline. The rearrangement links TRBV6-8 to TRBJ1-3; TRBD1 is a possible D gene (5 bases). This CDR3 has 15 residues. CDR1 is MNHGY, CDR2 SAAAGT, per germline. This CDR3 is CASSKGTSSRNTIYF. The CDR3 DNA reads as TGTGCCAGCAGCAAGGGGACGAGCTCTAGAAACACCATATATTTT.

The chain employs TRBV7-1 and TRBJ1-1, with TRBD1 matching 7 bases. TRBV7-1 falls under the ORF class, with uncertain function. The ends lost 4 bases at V and 4 bases at J; junction bases unmatched: 3. This CDR3 is 13 amino acids long. The CDR3: CASSLGGGTEAFF. The CDR3 DNA is TGTGCCAGCAGCTTAGGGGGCGGCACTGAAGCTTTCTTT.

Relative to its sample, this clone is medium-sized (0.01 to 0.1%). This sequence joins TRBV9 and TRBJ2-5, with D uncertain. The CDR3 length is 13 residues. The V gene's germline CDR1 is SGDLS and CDR2 YYNGEE. Trimming took off 6 bases at V and 2 bases at J, with 11 bases between the two ends. For the CDR3, the DNA is TGTGCCAGCAACTTGACACCTCAAGAGACCCAGTACTTC. Encoded protein: CASNLTPQETQYF.

This clone has a handful of counts. The chain links TRBV9 to TRBJ2-7; D is perhaps TRBD1 (5 bases). Trimming took 5 bases from V and 4 from J, leaving 13 bases between them. Germline CDR1 is SGDLS and CDR2 is YYNGEE. The CDR3 contains 13 residues. CDR3 sequence: CASSGGRAYEQYF. The CDR3 DNA reads as TGTGCCAGCAGTGGCGGCAGGGCTTACGAGCAGTACTTC.

The sample holds a few counts of this clone. The rearrangement joins TRBV15 to TRBJ2-7; tentatively, D is TRBD1 or TRBD2 (6 bases each). Trimming cost V 1 base and J 7 bases, with 14 bases left between them. The CDR3 consists of 14 residues. Germline CDR1 is LNHNV and CDR2 is YYDKDF (reference sequence). The CDR3 here is CATSRGVGGREQYF. CDR3 coding DNA: TGTGCCACCAGCAGAGGGGTTGGGGGGCGAGAGCAGTACTTC.

V gene TRBV6-7 combines with J gene TRBJ1-2, with 7 positions matching TRBD1. TRBV6-7 is marked as an open reading frame, function uncertain. V shed 3 bases, J shed 4 bases, and the junction held 8 bases outside the gene matches. This CDR3 has 15 residues. As DNA, the CDR3 is TGTGCCAGCAGTTATCCTTGGGACAGCCTCTATGGCTACACCTTC. It specifies CASSYPWDSLYGYTF.

This clone has a handful of counts. This rearrangement joins TRBV9 to TRBJ1-2; the match to TRBD1 covers 9 bases. Per germline, CDR1 SGDLS and CDR2 YYNGEE. The CDR3 covers 13 residues. The V gene end was trimmed by 3 bases and the J gene end by 6 bases; junction bases not matched to a gene: 3. CDR3 bases: TGTGCCAGCAGCGCCGGGACAGGGCATGGCTACACCTTC. Its protein product is CASSAGTGHGYTF.

Written as DNA, the CDR3 is TGTGCCAGCTCACCACTCCCGGGACTAGCGACAGATACGCAGTATTTT. It codes for CASSPLPGLATDTQYF. This chain connects TRBV18 to TRBJ2-3, with 10 nucleotides matching TRBD2. The junction had 4 bases not matched to a gene; V was cut back by 1 base and J by 3 bases. CDR3 length equals 16 residues. The germline V gene has CDR1 KGHSH and CDR2 LQKENI.